The 8 T cell receptor beta chains listed next were all sequenced from one sample in a study of T cells in Graves' hyperthyroidism and ophthalmopathy (dated 2019 in TCRdb). The library was produced with multiplex PCR. The listed sequencing device is Illumina HiSeq 2000. The TCR beta CDR3 regions were amplified from RNA transcripts. A first-round RT-PCR of the TCR CDR3 used the HTBI primer set with the Qiagen OneStep RT-PCR kit. TCRdb reworked the public reads: Q25 trimming with fastp, MiXCR clone assembly, productive beta chains retained. Under each unique CDR3 protein, matching rows form one entry showing the most common genes and DNA. The sample profile shows a few hundred thousand distinct CDR3 sequences; roughly 17% of them were found once. Together, the top ten hold approximately 15% of the sample. Sequenced input: blood. Receptors originate from a woman between 18 and 29 years old with Graves' ophthalmopathy.

This clonotype was observed at least ten times. The chain is built from TRBV6-1 and TRBJ2-7; D is ambiguous. Trimming pared 4 bases from V and 2 bases from J, leaving 9 bases between. Germline CDR1 and CDR2: MNHNS and SASEGT. CDR3 length equals 13 residues. The CDR3 is CASSVVGTYEQYF. The CDR3 DNA sequence: TGTGCCAGCAGTGTGGTGGGTACCTACGAGCAGTACTTC.

This clonotype was counted ten times or more. The V and J genes are TRBV11-2 and TRBJ2-7; D assignment may be TRBD1 or TRBD2 (5 bases each). The CDR3 length is 14 residues. The V end lost 1 base, the J end lost 6 bases, and 13 bases lay between the germline ends. CDR1 SGHAT and CDR2 FQNNGV come from the germline V gene. The CDR3 sequence is CASSLGLVRGEQYF. CDR3 coding DNA: TGTGCCAGCAGCTTAGGGCTGGTGAGGGGCGAGCAGTACTTC.

The chain links TRBV5-5 to TRBJ2-3; perhaps TRBD1 as D (7 bases). V gave up 7 bases and J gave up 1 base, with 13 bases separating them. The CDR3 is 14 residues long. Looked up from germline, CDR1 is SGHKS and CDR2 is YYEKEE (reference sequence). CDR3 amino acids: CASPGGGRTDTQYF. The CDR3 DNA follows: TGTGCCAGCCCCGGAGGGGGCCGCACAGATACGCAGTATTTT.

The chain couples TRBV6-2 or TRBV6-3 to TRBJ1-4; TRBD1 aligns across 9 bases. Germline V gene lookup returns CDR1 MNHEY and CDR2 SVGEGT. V lost 6 bases, J lost 8 bases, and 10 bases stayed unmatched. CDR3 length: 15 residues. CDR3 in amino acids: CASSSTGGASEKLFF. The CDR3 DNA sequence: TGTGCCAGCAGCTCCACAGGGGGCGCGAGCGAAAAACTGTTTTTT.

The rearrangement uses TRBV19 and TRBJ1-5; D possibly corresponds to TRBD1 (5 bases). The germline gives CDR1 LNHDA, CDR2 SQIVND (reference sequence). Trimming removed 3 bases from V and 2 bases from J, with 20 bases in between. This CDR3 has 18 amino acids. The CDR3 region is CASSMEQVNYNRNQPQHF. DNA for the CDR3: TGTGCCAGTAGTATGGAACAGGTTAACTATAACCGCAATCAGCCCCAGCATTTT.

This clonotype has just a few counts. The chain couples TRBV6-1 to TRBJ2-6; the match to TRBD1 covers 9 bases. This CDR3 spans 18 amino acids. Trimming cost V 2 bases and J 0 bases; bases outside gene matches: 5. Germline V gene data show CDR1 as MNHNS and CDR2 as SASEGT. CDR3 coding DNA: TGTGCCAGCAGTGAATGGGGACAGGGTATCTCTGGGGCCAACGTCCTGACTTTC. Residues: CASSEWGQGISGANVLTF.

The rearrangement uses TRBV4-1 and TRBJ1-1, with 9 bases matching TRBD1. This CDR3 contains 15 residues. CDR1 is MGHRA, CDR2 YSYEKL, per germline. V lost 6 bases to trimming and J lost 5 bases; unmatched junction nucleotides: 10. The DNA for the CDR3 is TGCGCCAGCAGTCAACAGGGGGCGCCGGGGACTGAAGCTTTCTTT. This sequence encodes CASSQQGAPGTEAFF.

With respect to this clonotype: A single base separates this from a much larger clone, so it may be a read error. This chain links TRBV7-2 with TRBJ2-3; 8 bases fit TRBD2. The CDR3 covers 15 residues. Germline CDR1 is SGHTA and CDR2 is FQGNSA. The CDR3 bases are TGTGCCAGCAGCTTCAGCGGGAGCCGCACAGATACGCGGTATTTT. Translated: CASSFSGSRTDTRYF.